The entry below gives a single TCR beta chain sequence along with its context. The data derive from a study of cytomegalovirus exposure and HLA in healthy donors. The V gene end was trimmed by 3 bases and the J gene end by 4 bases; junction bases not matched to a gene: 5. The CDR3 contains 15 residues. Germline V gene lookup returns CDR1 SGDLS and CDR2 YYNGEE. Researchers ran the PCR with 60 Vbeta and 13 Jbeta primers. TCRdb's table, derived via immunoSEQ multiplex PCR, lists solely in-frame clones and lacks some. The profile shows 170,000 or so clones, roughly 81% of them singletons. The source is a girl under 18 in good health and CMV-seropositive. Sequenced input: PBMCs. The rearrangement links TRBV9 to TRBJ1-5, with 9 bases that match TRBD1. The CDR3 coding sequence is TGTGCCAGCAGCGCGGGACAGGGTGAAAATCAGCCCCAGCATTTT. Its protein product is CASSAGQGENQPQHF.